Below, one T cell receptor beta chain is given with its context. Its specificity is unknown. Clones were read by immunoSEQ multiplex PCR, and TCRdb kept only the in-frame ones, dropping some. This sample yields 90,000 to 100,000 clones, of which roughly 86% are seen a single time; approximately 0.8% belongs to the top ten. These data come from a study of a mutant IDH1 vaccine in newly diagnosed glioma. Described time point: week 47, end of study. The investigators gave 300 ug of mutant IDH1 20-mer peptide in each vaccine dose, together with topical imiquimod. Points from the study as a whole: Of the patients, around 93% had vaccine-induced immune responses.

This TCR was sampled from a woman aged 45-59 years with glioma. The specimen was PBMCs, collected from a glioma patient whose treatment included an IDH1 peptide vaccine.

The chain's CDR3 is CAISGGSYYEQYF. The DNA of the CDR3 is TGTGCCATCAGCGGGGGGAGTTACTACGAGCAGTACTTC. The chain links TRBV10-3 to TRBJ2-7, with 7 nucleotides matching TRBD2. The V gene end was trimmed by 6 bases and the J gene end by 3 bases; junction bases not matched to a gene: 5. The CDR3 is 13 amino acids. The germline CDR1 and CDR2 sequences are ENHRY and SYGVKD.